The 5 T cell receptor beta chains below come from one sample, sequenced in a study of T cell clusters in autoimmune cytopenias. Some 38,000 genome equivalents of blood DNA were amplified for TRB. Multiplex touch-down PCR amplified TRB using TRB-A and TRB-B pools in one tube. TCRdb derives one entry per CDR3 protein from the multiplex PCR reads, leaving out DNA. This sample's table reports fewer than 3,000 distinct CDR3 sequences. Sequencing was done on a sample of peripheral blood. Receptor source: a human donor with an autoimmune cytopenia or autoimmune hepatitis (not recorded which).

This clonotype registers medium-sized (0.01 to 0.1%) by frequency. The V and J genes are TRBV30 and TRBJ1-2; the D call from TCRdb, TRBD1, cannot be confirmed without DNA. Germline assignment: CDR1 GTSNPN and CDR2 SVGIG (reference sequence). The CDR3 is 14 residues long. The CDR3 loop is CAWRPPGAIYGYTF. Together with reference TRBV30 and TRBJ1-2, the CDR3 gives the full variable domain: SQTIHQWPATLVQPVGSPLSLECTVEGTSNPNLYWYRQAAGRGLQLLFYSVGIGQISSEVPQNLSASRPQDRQFILSSKKLLLSDSGFYLCAWRPPGAIYGYTFGSGTRLTVV.

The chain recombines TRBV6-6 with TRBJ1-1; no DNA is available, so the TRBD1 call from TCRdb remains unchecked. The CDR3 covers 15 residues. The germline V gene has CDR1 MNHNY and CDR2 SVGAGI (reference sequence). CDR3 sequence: CASTLRIDRNTEAFF.

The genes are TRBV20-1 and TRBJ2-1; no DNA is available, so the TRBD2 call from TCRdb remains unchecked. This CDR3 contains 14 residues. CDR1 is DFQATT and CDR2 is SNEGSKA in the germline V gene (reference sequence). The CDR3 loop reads CSLSRRGLRREQFF.

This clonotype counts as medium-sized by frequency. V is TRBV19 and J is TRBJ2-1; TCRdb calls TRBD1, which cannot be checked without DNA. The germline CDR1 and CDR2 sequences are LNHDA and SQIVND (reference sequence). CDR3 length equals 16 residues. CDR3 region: CASVGAGFPSYNEQFF.

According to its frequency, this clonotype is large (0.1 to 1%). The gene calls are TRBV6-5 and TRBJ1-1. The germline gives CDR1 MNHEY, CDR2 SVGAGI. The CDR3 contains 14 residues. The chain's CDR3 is CASSRGTVNTEAFF.